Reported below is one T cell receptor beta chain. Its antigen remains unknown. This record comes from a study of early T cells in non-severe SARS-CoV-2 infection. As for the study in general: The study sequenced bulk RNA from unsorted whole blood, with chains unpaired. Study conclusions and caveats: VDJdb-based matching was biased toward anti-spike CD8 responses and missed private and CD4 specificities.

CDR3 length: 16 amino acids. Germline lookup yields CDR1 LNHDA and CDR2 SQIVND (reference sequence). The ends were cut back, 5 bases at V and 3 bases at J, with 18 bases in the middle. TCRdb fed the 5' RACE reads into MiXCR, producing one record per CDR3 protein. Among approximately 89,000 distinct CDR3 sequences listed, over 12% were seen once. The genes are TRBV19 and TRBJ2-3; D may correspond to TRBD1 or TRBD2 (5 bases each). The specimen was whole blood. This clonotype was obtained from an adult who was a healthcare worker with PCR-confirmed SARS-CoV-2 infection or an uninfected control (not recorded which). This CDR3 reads CASSPGPRGDTDTQYF. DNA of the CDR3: TGTGCCAGTAGTCCGGGACCTCGGGGAGATACAGATACGCAGTATTTT. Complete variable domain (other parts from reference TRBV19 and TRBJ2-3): DGGITQSPKYLFRKEGQNVTLSCEQNLNHDAMYWYRQDPGQGLRLIYYSQIVNDFQKGDIAEGYSVSREKKESFPLTVTSAQKNPTAFYLCASSPGPRGDTDTQYFGPGTRLTVL.